What follows describes a single TCR beta chain. The antigen remains undetermined. From germline, CDR1 is SEHNR and CDR2 FQNEAQ (reference sequence). The J segment lost 3 bases and the V segment lost 0 bases, leaving 5 bases of the junction unmatched. The CDR3 sequence is 16 residues long. The data originate from a study of post-analysis software for immune sequencing data. Study-level findings and limits: The five TRBV segments detected at higher frequency in patients than in controls included TRBV5-6, TRBV5-1 and TRBV20-1.

Researchers reported that TCR beta cDNA libraries carried unique molecular identifiers. TCRdb reprocessed the PCR reads via MiXCR and lists one record per CDR3 protein. The sample lists roughly 800,000 distinct CDR3 sequences, roughly 58% seen once, with approximately 4.4% in the top ten. This receptor was identified in a girl between 5 and 17 years old with multiple sclerosis. Input material: blood. The J gene is TRBJ2-5, the V gene TRBV7-9; 9 bases line up with TRBD1. The CDR3 sequence is CASSLAPGQGKETQYF. CDR3 DNA sequence: TGTGCCAGCAGCTTAGCGCCGGGACAGGGAAAAGAGACCCAGTACTTC.